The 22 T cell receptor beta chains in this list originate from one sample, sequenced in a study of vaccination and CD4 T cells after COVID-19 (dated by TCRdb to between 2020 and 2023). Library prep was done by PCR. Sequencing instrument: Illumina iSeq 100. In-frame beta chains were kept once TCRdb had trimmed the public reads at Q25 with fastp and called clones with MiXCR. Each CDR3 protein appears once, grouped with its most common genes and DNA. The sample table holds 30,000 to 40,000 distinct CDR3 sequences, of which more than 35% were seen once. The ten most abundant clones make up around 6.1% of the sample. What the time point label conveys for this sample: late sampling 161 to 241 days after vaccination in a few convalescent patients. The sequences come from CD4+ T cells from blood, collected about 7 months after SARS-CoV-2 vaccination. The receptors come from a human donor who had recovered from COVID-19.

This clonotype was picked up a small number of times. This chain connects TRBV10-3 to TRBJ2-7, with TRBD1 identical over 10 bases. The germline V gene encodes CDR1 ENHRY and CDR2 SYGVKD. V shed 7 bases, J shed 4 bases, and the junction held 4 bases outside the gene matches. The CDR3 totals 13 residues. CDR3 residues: CAITPGQGYEQYF. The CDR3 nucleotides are TGTGCCATCACCCCGGGACAGGGGTACGAGCAGTACTTC.

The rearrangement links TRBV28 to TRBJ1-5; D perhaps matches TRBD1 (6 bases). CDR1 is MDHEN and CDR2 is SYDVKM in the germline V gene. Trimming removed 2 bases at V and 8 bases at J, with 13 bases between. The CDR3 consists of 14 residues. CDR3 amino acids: CASSLISGGEPQHF. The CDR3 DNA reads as TGTGCCAGCAGTTTAATTTCCGGGGGCGAGCCCCAGCATTTT.

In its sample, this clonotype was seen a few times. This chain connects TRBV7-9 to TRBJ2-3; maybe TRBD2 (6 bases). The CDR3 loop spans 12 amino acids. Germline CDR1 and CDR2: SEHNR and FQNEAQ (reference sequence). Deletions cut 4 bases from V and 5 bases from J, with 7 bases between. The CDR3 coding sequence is TGTGCCAGCAGCTCGGAGGGAGATACGCAGTATTTT. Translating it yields CASSSEGDTQYF.

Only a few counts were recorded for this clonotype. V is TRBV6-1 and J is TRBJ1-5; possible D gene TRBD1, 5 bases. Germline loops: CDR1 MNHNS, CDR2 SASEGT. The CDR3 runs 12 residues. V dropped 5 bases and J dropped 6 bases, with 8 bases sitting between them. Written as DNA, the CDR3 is TGTGCCAGCAGTCACCAGGGTCAGCCCCAGCATTTT. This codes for CASSHQGQPQHF.

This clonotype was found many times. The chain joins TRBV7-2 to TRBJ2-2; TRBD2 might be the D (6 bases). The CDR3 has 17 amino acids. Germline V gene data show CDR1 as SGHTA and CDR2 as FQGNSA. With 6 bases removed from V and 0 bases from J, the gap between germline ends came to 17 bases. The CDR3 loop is CASRHGRRGANTGELFF. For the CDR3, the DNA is TGTGCCAGCAGGCACGGTAGGCGGGGCGCGAACACCGGGGAGCTGTTTTTT.

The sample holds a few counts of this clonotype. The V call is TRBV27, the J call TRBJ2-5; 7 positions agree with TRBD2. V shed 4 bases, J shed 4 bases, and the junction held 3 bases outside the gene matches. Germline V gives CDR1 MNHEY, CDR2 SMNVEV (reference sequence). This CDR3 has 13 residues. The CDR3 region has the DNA TGTGCCAGCAGTTATACGGGGGGAGAGACCCAGTACTTC. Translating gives CASSYTGGETQYF.

CDR3 in DNA: TGTGCCAGCAGCCGAGGGACAGGGGGAACTAACTATGGCTACACCTTC. Its translation: CASSRGTGGTNYGYTF. The chain employs TRBV28 and TRBJ1-2; 11 bases are shared with TRBD1. Trimming at V came to 6 bases and at J to 0 bases, leaving 6 bases not matched to a gene. This CDR3 region has 16 residues. CDR1 is MDHEN, CDR2 SYDVKM, per germline.

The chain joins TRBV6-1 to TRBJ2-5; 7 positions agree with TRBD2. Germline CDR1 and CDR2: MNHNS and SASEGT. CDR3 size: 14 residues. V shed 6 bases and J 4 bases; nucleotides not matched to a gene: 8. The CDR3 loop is CASRVVTGGETQYF. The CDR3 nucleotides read TGTGCCAGCAGGGTGGTAACGGGAGGAGAGACCCAGTACTTC.

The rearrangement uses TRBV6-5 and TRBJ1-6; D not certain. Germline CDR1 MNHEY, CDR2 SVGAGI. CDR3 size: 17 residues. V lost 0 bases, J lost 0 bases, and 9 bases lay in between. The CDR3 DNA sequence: TGTGCCAGCAGTTACTCGGGGAGGAGCTCCTATAATTCACCCCTCCACTTT. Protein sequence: CASSYSGRSSYNSPLHF.

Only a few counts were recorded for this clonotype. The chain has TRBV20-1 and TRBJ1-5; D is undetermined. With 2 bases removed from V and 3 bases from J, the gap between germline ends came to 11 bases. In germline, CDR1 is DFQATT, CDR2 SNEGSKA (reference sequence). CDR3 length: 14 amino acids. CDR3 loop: CSARRWQNNQPQHF. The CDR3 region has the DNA TGCAGTGCTAGACGCTGGCAGAACAATCAGCCCCAGCATTTT.

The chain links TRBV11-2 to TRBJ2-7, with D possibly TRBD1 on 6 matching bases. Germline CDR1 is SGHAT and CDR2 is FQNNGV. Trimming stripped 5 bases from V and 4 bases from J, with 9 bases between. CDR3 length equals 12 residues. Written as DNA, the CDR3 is TGTGCCAGCAGCCGCAGGGGATACGAGCAGTACTTC. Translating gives CASSRRGYEQYF.

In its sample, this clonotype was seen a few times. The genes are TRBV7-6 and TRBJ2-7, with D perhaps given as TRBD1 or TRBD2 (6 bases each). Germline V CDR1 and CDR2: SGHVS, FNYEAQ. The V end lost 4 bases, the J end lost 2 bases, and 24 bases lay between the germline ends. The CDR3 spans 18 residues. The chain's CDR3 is CASSSWPGGTGITYEQYF. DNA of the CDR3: TGTGCCAGCAGCTCATGGCCCGGGGGCACTGGAATTACCTACGAGCAGTACTTC.

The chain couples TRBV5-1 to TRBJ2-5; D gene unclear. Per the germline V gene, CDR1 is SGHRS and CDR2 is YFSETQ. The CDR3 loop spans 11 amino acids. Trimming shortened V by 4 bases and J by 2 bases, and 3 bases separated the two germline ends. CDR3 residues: CASSVQETQYF. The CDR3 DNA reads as TGCGCCAGCAGCGTACAAGAGACCCAGTACTTC. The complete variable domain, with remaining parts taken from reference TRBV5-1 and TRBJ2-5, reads KAGVTQTPRYLIKTRGQQVTLSCSPISGHRSVSWYQQTPGQGLQFLFEYFSETQRNKGNFPGRFSGRQFSNSRSEMNVSTLELGDSALYLCASSVQETQYFGPGTRLLVL.

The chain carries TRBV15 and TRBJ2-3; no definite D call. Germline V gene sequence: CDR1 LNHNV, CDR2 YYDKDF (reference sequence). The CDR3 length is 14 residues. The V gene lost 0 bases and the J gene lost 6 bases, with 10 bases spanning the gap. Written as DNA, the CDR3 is TGTGCCACCAGCAGAGAGACTGCGAGGGATACGCAGTATTTT. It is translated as CATSRETARDTQYF.

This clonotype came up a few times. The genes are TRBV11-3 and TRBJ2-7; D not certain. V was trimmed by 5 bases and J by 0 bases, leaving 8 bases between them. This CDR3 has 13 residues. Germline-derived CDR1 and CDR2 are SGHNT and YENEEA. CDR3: CASSPPSSYEQYF. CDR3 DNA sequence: TGTGCCAGCAGCCCCCCAAGCTCCTACGAGCAGTACTTC. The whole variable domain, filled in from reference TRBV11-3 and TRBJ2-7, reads EAGVVQSPRYKIIEKKQPVAFWCNPISGHNTLYWYLQNLGQGPELLIRYENEEAVDDSQLPKDRFSAERLKGVDSTLKIQPAELGDSAVYLCASSPPSSYEQYFGPGTRLTVT.

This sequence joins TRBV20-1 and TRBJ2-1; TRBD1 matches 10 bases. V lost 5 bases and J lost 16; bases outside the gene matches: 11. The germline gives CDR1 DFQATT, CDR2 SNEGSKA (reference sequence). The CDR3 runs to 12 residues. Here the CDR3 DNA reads TGCAGTGCTTACCGGGGACAGGGGCGGCCCTTCTTC. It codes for CSAYRGQGRPFF.

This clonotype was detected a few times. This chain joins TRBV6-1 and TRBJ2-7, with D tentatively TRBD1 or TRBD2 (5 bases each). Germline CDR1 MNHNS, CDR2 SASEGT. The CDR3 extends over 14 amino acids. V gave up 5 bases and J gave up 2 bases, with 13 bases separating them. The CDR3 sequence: CASSRPGPTYEQYF. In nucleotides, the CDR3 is TGTGCCAGCAGTCGACCGGGACCAACCTACGAGCAGTACTTC.

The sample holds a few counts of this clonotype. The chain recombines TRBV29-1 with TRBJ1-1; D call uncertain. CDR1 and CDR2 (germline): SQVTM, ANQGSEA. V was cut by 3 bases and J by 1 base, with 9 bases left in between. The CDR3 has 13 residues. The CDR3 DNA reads TGCAGCGTTGACCAGGCCTGGAACACTGAAGCTTTCTTT. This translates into CSVDQAWNTEAFF.

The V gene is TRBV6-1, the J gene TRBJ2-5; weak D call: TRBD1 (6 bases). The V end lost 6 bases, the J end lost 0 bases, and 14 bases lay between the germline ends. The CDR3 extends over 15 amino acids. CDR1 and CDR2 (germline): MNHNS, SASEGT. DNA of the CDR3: TGTGCCAGCAGAGGATGGACAGCCAACCAAGAGACCCAGTACTTC. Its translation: CASRGWTANQETQYF.

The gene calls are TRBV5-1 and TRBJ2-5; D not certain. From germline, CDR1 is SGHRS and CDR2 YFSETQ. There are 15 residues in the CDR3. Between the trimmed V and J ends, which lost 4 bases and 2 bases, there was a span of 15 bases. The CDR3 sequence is CASSVTSGVQETQYF. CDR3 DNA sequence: TGCGCCAGCAGCGTGACATCAGGTGTTCAAGAGACCCAGTACTTC.

The CDR3 nucleotides are TGTGCCAGCACAAGGACGGGACTAGCGGGTTCCGAGCAGTACTTC. Residues: CASTRTGLAGSEQYF. The chain is built from TRBV6-2 or TRBV6-3 and TRBJ2-7, with TRBD2 identical over 12 bases. J was trimmed by 6 bases and V by 7 bases; bases with no gene match: 10. Germline V lookup: CDR1 MNHEY, CDR2 SVGEGT. This CDR3 has 15 residues.

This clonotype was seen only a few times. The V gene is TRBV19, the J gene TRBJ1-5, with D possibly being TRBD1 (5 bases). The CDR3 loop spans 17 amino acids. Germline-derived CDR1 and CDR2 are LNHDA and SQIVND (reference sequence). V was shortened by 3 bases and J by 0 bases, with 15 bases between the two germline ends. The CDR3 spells CASSIRGPSLSNQPQHF. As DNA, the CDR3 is TGTGCCAGTAGTATCCGGGGACCTTCTCTTAGCAATCAGCCCCAGCATTTT.